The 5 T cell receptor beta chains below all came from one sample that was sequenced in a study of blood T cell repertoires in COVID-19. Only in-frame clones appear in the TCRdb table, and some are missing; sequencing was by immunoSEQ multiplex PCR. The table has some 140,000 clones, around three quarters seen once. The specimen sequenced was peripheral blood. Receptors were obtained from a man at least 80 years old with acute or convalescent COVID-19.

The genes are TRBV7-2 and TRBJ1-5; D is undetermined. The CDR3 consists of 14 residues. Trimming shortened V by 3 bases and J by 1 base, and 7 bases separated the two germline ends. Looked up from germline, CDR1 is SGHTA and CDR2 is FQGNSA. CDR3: CASSFAISNQPQHF. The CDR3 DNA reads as TGTGCCAGCAGCTTCGCGATCAGCAATCAGCCCCAGCATTTT. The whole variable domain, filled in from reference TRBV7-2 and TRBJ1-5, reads GAGVSQSPSNKVTEKGKDVELRCDPISGHTALYWYRQSLGQGLEFLIYFQGNSAPDKSGLPSDRFSAERTGGSVSTLTIQRTQQEDSAVYLCASSFAISNQPQHFGDGTRLSIL.

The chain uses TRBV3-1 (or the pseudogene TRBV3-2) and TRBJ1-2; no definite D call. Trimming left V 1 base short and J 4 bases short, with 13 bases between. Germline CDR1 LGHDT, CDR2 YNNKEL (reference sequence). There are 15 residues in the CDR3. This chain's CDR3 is CASSQGGGMGYGYTF. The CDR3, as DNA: TGTGCCAGCAGCCAAGGTGGAGGGATGGGCTATGGCTACACCTTC.

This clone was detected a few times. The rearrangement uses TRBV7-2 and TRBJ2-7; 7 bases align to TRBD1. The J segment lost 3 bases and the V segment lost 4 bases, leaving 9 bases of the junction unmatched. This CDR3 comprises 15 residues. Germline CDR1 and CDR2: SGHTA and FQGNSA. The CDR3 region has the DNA TGTGCCAGCAGCTCTACCGGGACAGTGGGCTACGAGCAGTACTTC. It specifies CASSSTGTVGYEQYF. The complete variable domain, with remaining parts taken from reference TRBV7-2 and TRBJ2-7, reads GAGVSQSPSNKVTEKGKDVELRCDPISGHTALYWYRQSLGQGLEFLIYFQGNSAPDKSGLPSDRFSAERTGGSVSTLTIQRTQQEDSAVYLCASSSTGTVGYEQYFGPGTRLTVT.

CDR3 region: CASSDRVDQPQHF. DNA of the CDR3: TGTGCCAGTAGTGACAGGGTCGACCAGCCCCAGCATTTT. The V and J genes are TRBV19 and TRBJ1-5; 7 bases align to TRBD1. Germline lookup yields CDR1 LNHDA and CDR2 SQIVND (reference sequence). CDR3 length equals 13 residues. J gave up 7 bases and V 5 bases, and 5 bases lay outside the gene matches.

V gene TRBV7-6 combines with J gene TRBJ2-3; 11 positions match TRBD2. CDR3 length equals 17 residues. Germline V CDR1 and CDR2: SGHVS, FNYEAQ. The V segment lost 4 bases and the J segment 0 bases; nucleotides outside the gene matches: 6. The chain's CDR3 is CASSSGGLAASTDTQYF. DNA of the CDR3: TGTGCCAGCAGCTCGGGGGGACTAGCGGCCAGCACAGATACGCAGTATTTT.